Detailed here is one T cell receptor beta chain. This clone was counted a single time. Its binding antigen is unknown. Base quality data are lacking; no much larger clone is found one base away. Spanning cysteine to phenylalanine, the CDR3 consists of 13 amino acids. Only the CDR3 DNA is retained, 39 bases long and in frame from the first base. Trimming removed 5 bases from V and 4 bases from J; the gene matches leave 1 base unexplained. The germline V gene (reference sequence) sets CDR1 to LNHDA and CDR2 to SQIVND. Libraries came from the immunoSEQ multiplex PCR assay. For most patients, genomic DNA was isolated with the Qiagen DNeasy Blood and Tissue Kit and sent frozen to Adaptive Biotechnologies for TCR sequencing. For most patients, genomic DNA was subjected to high-throughput TCR-beta CDR3 sequencing by Adaptive Biotechnologies. Per the source publication's procedure: TCR sequencing data were retrieved from Adaptive's ImmunoSEQ software for roughly 17 patients, whereas a few other patients were processed with MiXCR and VDJtools. To correct CD4 versus CD8 sorting errors, any sequence found in both subsets at a frequency ratio below 5:1 was removed. CDR3 nucleotide sequences shared by donor and recipient were removed because the origin of these sequences could not be assigned. To be classed as alloreactive, a clone needed at least 2-fold expansion over unstimulated cells and a minimum CFSE-low frequency of 0.002% (template counts) or 0.001% (read counts). Clones were considered mappable if detected in sequenced pre-transplant spleen, lymph node, or MLR CFSE-low populations of the donor or recipient. The cumulative frequency of alloreactive clones was calculated as a percentage of all sequences, weighted by copy number. Imported from immuneACCESS, the table was reduced by TCRdb to in-frame sequences with V and J called. These copies leave out some clones; in studies compared against another copy, an unresolved V gene accounts for under half, and the cause of the remainder is not known. V and J calls and clone size are those listed in that table; D and trimming were worked out from the DNA. For this sample the table gives 20,000 to 30,000 clones, of which around 76% were detected only once. The ten largest clones add up to 0.7% of the sample.

The entry originates in a study of graft-versus-host responses after intestinal transplantation (dated by TCRdb to about 2021). Study-wide context: Recipients received multivisceral, liver-intestinal, or isolated intestinal transplants. All recipients received anti-thymocyte globulin induction followed by maintenance tacrolimus and steroids for roughly three years. After intestinal transplantation, graft-versus-host and host-versus-graft alloreactive T cell clones in the graft, circulation and bone marrow were tracked using bulk TCR-beta CDR3 sequencing. Alloreactive clones were identified by sequencing pre-transplant mixed lymphocyte reaction products and comparing them with unstimulated pre-transplant donor and recipient T cells. A cohort of roughly 25 intestinal transplant recipients, including one retransplant, was enrolled, and a few patients lacking pretransplant specimens were excluded. Donor T cell macrochimerism was defined as a peak of at least 4% donor T cells among recipient peripheral blood mononuclear cells. Rather than being sequenced by the commercial service, samples from a few later patients were sequenced in-house on an Illumina MiSeq and processed with MiXCR.

Findings and caveats that apply to the study as a whole: Conclusions were limited by the relatively low number and heterogeneity of intestinal transplant patients. In the allografts of patients with donor T cell macrochimerism, GvH to HvG T cell clonal ratios were high. Early after transplant, declines in HvG clones were associated with peak levels of circulating GvH clones. GvH clones were detected in recipient bone marrow, and some of these GvH clones were observed earlier in ileal mucosa or blood, consistent with an intestinal mucosal origin.

The intended sense of this specimen's time point label: cells obtained before transplantation from donor or recipient. CD3+CD4+ and CD3+CD8+ populations were FACS-sorted from unstimulated pre-transplant donor and recipient cells taken from spleen or lymph nodes. The sample here was unstimulated CD4+ T cells sorted from spleen or lymph node cells, taken before intestinal transplant. The rearrangement joined TRBV19 to TRBJ1-5, and 8 junction bases match TRBD1. This sequence was found in a human donor who received an intestinal transplant. The DNA is TGTGCCAGTAGTTGGGACAGGAATCAGCCCCAGCATTTT. Protein translation: CASSWDRNQPQHF.